Listed here are 10 T cell receptor beta chains from one sample, sequenced in a study of CD8+CD57+ T cells in acquired aplastic anemia. TCR beta VDJ and CDR3 were profiled, and genomic DNA was the template. TCRdb called the reads again in MiXCR, with one record for every CDR3 protein. The sample has about 35,000 distinct CDR3 sequences, more than 75% seen once. Sequenced material: sorted CD4+, CD8+, or CD8+CD57+ T cells (not recorded which) from PBMCs. The receptors come from a human donor in good health, serving as a control.

The chain is built from TRBV9 and TRBJ1-1; TRBD1 is a possible D gene (6 bases). The CDR3 has 15 residues. The V gene's germline CDR1 is SGDLS and CDR2 YYNGEE. The V and J ends lost 4 bases and 2 bases respectively, with 15 bases between them. The CDR3 is CASSSSQGPNTEAFF. The CDR3 DNA reads TGTGCCAGCAGCTCATCACAGGGCCCTAACACTGAAGCTTTCTTT.

The chain is built from TRBV19 and TRBJ2-3; TRBD1 matches at 7 bases. Germline lookup yields CDR1 LNHDA and CDR2 SQIVND (reference sequence). The V and J ends lost 5 bases and 2 bases, in that order; junction bases with no gene match: 4. The CDR3 runs to 14 residues. In DNA form, the CDR3 reads TGTGCCAGTAGTGAGACAGGGCACACAGATACGCAGTATTTT. Translating it yields CASSETGHTDTQYF.

This clonotype was seen only once. The rearrangement uses TRBV10-3 and TRBJ2-1; 13 bases map to TRBD2. The CDR3 loop spans 18 amino acids. The junction had 12 bases not matched to a gene; V was cut back by 10 bases and J by 0 bases. Germline V gene sequence: CDR1 ENHRY, CDR2 SYGVKD. CDR3 coding DNA: TGTGCCACCTTCGGGACTAGCGGGGACCACAGCTCCTACAATGAGCAGTTCTTC. The encoded protein is CATFGTSGDHSSYNEQFF.

The chain recombines TRBV4-3 with TRBJ2-5; TRBD1 matches 10 bases. The ends lost 4 bases at V and 5 bases at J; junction bases unmatched: 10. CDR1 is LGHNA and CDR2 is YSLEER in the germline V gene. This CDR3 has 16 amino acids. CDR3 DNA sequence: TGCGCCAGCAGCCTTATGACCGGGACAGGGGCCGAGACCCAGTACTTC. Its protein product is CASSLMTGTGAETQYF.

This clonotype was counted a single time. The junction departs from the called germline gene at one end, perhaps through a read error. The chain is built from TRBV29-1 and TRBJ2-5; D is perhaps TRBD2 (5 bases). From germline, CDR1 is SQVTM and CDR2 ANQGSEA. This CDR3 is 14 amino acids long. CDR3 amino acids: CSVRFGPLEEAQYF. CDR3 nucleotides: TGCAGCGTCAGATTCGGACCACTAGAAGAGGCCCAGTACTTC.

The chain joins TRBV2 to TRBJ1-6; D is undetermined. V was clipped by 6 bases and J by 6 bases, with 12 bases between them. CDR3 length: 14 residues. Germline V gene sequence: CDR1 SNHLY, CDR2 FYNNEI. The CDR3 sequence is CASSRGASNSPLHF. In DNA, the CDR3 is TGTGCCAGCAGCCGAGGTGCCTCTAATTCACCCCTCCACTTT.

J is TRBJ2-3 and V is TRBV25-1; 9 bases fit TRBD1. V shed 1 base, J shed 0 bases, and the junction held 2 bases outside the gene matches. Per the germline V gene, CDR1 is MGHDK and CDR2 is SYGVNS. The CDR3 is 16 residues long. The DNA of the CDR3 is TGTGCCAGCAGTGAATTAGGACAGGGGAGCACAGATACGCAGTATTTT. Translation gives CASSELGQGSTDTQYF.

CDR3 sequence (DNA): TGCAGTGCTAGAGGTCCCCTCAGTAGTTACGAGCAGTACTTC. Amino acid sequence: CSARGPLSSYEQYF. The chain joins TRBV20-1 to TRBJ2-7; D not resolved. V lost 1 base and J 4 bases, leaving 14 bases between the germline ends. Germline-derived CDR1 and CDR2 are DFQATT and SNEGSKA (reference sequence). The CDR3 has 14 amino acids.

The chain links TRBV25-1 to TRBJ2-3; 7 bases are shared with TRBD2. Germline CDR1 is MGHDK and CDR2 is SYGVNS. With 3 bases clipped from V and 3 bases from J, the junction kept 3 bases outside the gene matches. The CDR3 is 14 residues long. The CDR3, as DNA: TGTGCCAGCAGTGATCACGGGAGGACAGATACGCAGTATTTT. This codes for CASSDHGRTDTQYF.

The genes are TRBV20-1 and TRBJ2-3; D is perhaps TRBD1 (6 bases). CDR1 is DFQATT, CDR2 SNEGSKA, per germline (reference sequence). This CDR3 is 15 amino acids long. V lost 0 bases and J lost 5, with 15 bases in between. The CDR3, as DNA: TGCAGTGCTAGAGATCGGACAGCGCCTCGAGATACGCAGTATTTT. This translates into CSARDRTAPRDTQYF.